This T cell receptor (beta chain) was identified during a study of PD-1 blockade in classical Hodgkin lymphoma. Study-wide results and caveats: Complete responders entered with baseline diversity on par with newly diagnosed patients, the results showed.

The repertoire was sequenced with immunoSEQ multiplex PCR; TCRdb's copy has only in-frame clones and lacks some. Of just over 9,500 clones in the sample, roughly four fifths were seen once. As concerns this clone: Its antigen remains unknown.

The time point: cycle 4 day 1 (C4D1), after more than five weeks of nivolumab. All the patients suffered relapse after autologous stem cell transplantation, and brentuximab vedotin exposure differed. By magnetic negative selection, CD4+ T cells were purified from thawed PBMCs. Sequencing used CD4+ T cells from blood, obtained before the fourth cycle of nivolumab. The sequence derives from a human donor with classical Hodgkin lymphoma.

CDR3 loop: CAISARDTSTNYGYTF. The CDR3 coding sequence is TGTGCCATCAGTGCCCGGGACACTTCAACTAACTATGGCTACACCTTC. The gene calls are TRBV10-3 and TRBJ1-2; a weak D match, TRBD1 (6 bases). Trimming pared 4 bases from V and 0 bases from J, leaving 15 bases between. The CDR3 extends over 16 amino acids. Germline V gene lookup returns CDR1 ENHRY and CDR2 SYGVKD.